These 3 T cell receptor beta chains were all obtained from the same sample, sequenced in a study of blood T cell repertoires in COVID-19. Repertoires were generated with immunoSEQ multiplex PCR, while TCRdb's copy carries only in-frame clones and drops some. The sample lists over 40,000 clones, approximately 82% seen once, with around 15% in the top ten. Material: peripheral blood. These receptors came from a human donor in a cohort sampled during active COVID-19.

V usage is TRBV9 and J usage is TRBJ2-5, with 8 bases identical to TRBD2. Germline CDR1 reads SGDLS; CDR2 reads YYNGEE. V was pared by 4 bases and J by 5 bases, with 7 bases of the junction left unmatched. The CDR3 is 14 amino acids. The CDR3 nucleotides are TGTGCCAGCAGCCTCGCTAGCGGGTTGGAGACCCAGTACTTC. Protein: CASSLASGLETQYF.

V usage is TRBV18 and J usage is TRBJ1-1; D is unclear. Germline values: CDR1 KGHSH, CDR2 LQKENI. There are 13 residues in the CDR3. Trimming took 6 bases from V and 0 from J, leaving 8 bases between them. CDR3 in DNA: TGTGCCAGCTCCGAGTTAATGAACACTGAAGCTTTCTTT. Translated: CASSELMNTEAFF.

The CDR3 region is CASSPDYAGGGNSPLHF. The CDR3 DNA is TGTGCCAGCTCACCCGACTACGCAGGCGGGGGCAATTCACCCCTCCACTTT. The chain is built from TRBV18 and TRBJ1-6; maybe TRBD1 (6 bases). The V gene's germline CDR1 is KGHSH and CDR2 LQKENI. The germline V and J ends were trimmed by 3 bases and 7 bases, with 19 bases remaining between them. This CDR3 region has 17 residues.